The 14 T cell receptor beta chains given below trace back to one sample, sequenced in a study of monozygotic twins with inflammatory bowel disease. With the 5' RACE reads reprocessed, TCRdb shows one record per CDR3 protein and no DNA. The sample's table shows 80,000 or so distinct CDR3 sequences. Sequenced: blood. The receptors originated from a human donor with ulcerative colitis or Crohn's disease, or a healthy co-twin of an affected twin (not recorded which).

The CDR3 sequence: CSARGGRDSPLHF. The V gene is TRBV20-1, the J gene TRBJ1-6; without DNA, the TCRdb call of TRBD1 cannot be checked. Germline assignment: CDR1 DFQATT and CDR2 SNEGSKA (reference sequence). The CDR3 length is 13 residues.

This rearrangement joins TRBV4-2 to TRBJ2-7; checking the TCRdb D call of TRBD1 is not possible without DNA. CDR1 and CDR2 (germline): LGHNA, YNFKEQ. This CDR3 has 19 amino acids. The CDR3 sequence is CASSQVESFRGVPTYEQYF.

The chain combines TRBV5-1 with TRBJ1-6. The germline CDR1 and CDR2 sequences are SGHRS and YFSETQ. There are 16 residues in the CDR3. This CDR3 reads CASSLTVSSYNSPLHF. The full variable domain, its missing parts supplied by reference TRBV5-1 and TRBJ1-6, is KAGVTQTPRYLIKTRGQQVTLSCSPISGHRSVSWYQQTPGQGLQFLFEYFSETQRNKGNFPGRFSGRQFSNSRSEMNVSTLELGDSALYLCASSLTVSSYNSPLHFGNGTRLTVT.

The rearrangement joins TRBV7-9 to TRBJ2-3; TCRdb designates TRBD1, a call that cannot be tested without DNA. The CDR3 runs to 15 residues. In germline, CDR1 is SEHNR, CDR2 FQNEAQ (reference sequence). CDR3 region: CASSPGGTLTDTQYF. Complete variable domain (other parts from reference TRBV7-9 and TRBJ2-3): DTGVSQNPRHKITKRGQNVTFRCDPISEHNRLYWYRQTLGQGPEFLTYFQNEAQLEKSRLLSDRFSAERPKGSFSTLEIQRTEQGDSAMYLCASSPGGTLTDTQYFGPGTRLTVL.

CDR3 protein: CASSRDRGPSHEQFF. The genes are TRBV12-3 or TRBV12-4 and TRBJ2-1; TCRdb's assignment of TRBD1 cannot be checked, as there is no DNA. CDR3 length equals 15 residues.

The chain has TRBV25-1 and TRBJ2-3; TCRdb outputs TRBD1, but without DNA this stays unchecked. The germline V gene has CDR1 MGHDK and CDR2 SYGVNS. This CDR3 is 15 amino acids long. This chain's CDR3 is CASSPRGLDTDTQYF.

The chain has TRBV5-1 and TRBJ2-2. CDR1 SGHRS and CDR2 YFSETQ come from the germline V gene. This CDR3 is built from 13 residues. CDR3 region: CASSMGNTGELFF.

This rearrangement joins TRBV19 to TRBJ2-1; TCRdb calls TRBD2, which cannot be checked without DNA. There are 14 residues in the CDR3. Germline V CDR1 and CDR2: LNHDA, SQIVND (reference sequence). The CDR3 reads CASSISLANNEQFF.

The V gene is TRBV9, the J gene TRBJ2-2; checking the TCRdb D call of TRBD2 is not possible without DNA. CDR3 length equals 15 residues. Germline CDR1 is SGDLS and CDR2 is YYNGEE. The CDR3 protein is CASSVGEGDTGELFF.

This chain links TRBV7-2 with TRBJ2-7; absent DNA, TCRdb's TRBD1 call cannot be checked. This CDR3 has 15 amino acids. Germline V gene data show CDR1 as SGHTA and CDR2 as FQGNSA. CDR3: CASSSTGGSSYEQYF.

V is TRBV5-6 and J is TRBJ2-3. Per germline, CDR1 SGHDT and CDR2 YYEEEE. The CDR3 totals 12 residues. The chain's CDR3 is CASTYMGDTQYF.

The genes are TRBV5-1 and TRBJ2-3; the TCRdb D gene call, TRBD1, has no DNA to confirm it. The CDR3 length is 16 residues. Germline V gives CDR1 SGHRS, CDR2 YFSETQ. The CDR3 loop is CASSLAPGMGTDTQYF.

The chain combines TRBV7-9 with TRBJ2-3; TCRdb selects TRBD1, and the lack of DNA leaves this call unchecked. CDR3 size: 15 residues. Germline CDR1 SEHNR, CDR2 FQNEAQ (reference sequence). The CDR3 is CASSLVQGGADTQYF.

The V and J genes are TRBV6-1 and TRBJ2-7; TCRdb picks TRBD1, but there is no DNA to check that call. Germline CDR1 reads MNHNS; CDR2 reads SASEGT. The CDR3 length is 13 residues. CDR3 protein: CASSGPTGVRQYF.